The 9 T cell receptor beta chains reported below all come from one sample, sequenced in a study of T cell repertoires in cytomegalovirus infection (dated by TCRdb to between 2018 and 2020). For these receptors, no antigen is known. Sequencing was performed on an Illumina HiSeq 1500. Starting from the raw public reads, TCRdb applied fastp trimming at Q25, assembled clones with MiXCR and retained in-frame beta chains. Each entry merges the rows of one CDR3 protein and shows their most common DNA and genes. The sample table holds 250,000 to 300,000 distinct CDR3 sequences, of which less than 25% were seen once. In total, the top ten clones hold approximately 20% of the sample. What the treatment or condition label conveys for this sample: in vitro stimulation with specific CMV peptide epitopes to enrich CMV-specific T cells. The specimen comprised cultured PBMCs, sampled from culture after CMV antigen stimulation. These receptors came from a human donor in good health (CMV status not recorded). Some clones in this sample may be carry-over from other donors' samples.

The CDR3 region has the DNA TGTGCCAGCAGCTCCGTCGGTAACTATGGCTACACCTTC. Amino acid sequence: CASSSVGNYGYTF. The chain employs TRBV13 and TRBJ1-2, with D hard to call. Trimming shortened V by 4 bases and J by 1 base, and 7 bases separated the two germline ends. This CDR3 region has 13 residues. The germline gives CDR1 PRHDT, CDR2 FYEKMQ (reference sequence).

This clonotype has at least ten counts. The rearrangement links TRBV12-3 or TRBV12-4 to TRBJ1-1, with D possibly matching TRBD1 (6 bases). V gave up 3 bases and J gave up 6 bases, with 17 bases separating them. CDR3 length equals 15 residues. This CDR3 is CASSLMGGAAAEAFF. CDR3 nucleotide sequence: TGTGCCAGCAGTTTGATGGGGGGCGCGGCCGCTGAAGCTTTCTTT.

This clonotype was observed a handful of times. The chain uses TRBV27 and TRBJ2-2, with D hard to call. The ends were cut back, 2 bases at V and 4 bases at J, with 8 bases in the middle. The CDR3 consists of 14 residues. The germline CDR1 and CDR2 sequences are MNHEY and SMNVEV (reference sequence). The CDR3 DNA reads as TGTGCCAGCAGTTTACGGACCCCCACCGGGGAGCTGTTTTTT. It yields the protein CASSLRTPTGELFF.

The chain recombines TRBV12-3 or TRBV12-4 with TRBJ2-7; TRBD1 matches 9 bases. The CDR3 consists of 14 residues. Trimming cost V 5 bases and J 3 bases; bases outside gene matches: 5. For the CDR3, the DNA is TGTGCCAGCAGTCCGGACAGGGGACGCTACGAGCAGTACTTC. Translation: CASSPDRGRYEQYF.

At least ten counts were recorded for this clonotype. The chain is built from TRBV7-8 and TRBJ1-5; no reliable D call. Trimming took 2 bases from V and 3 from J, leaving 11 bases between them. CDR3 length: 15 residues. Germline lookup yields CDR1 SGHVS and CDR2 FQNEAQ. The CDR3 here is CASSLSVGNNQPQHF. The CDR3 coding sequence is TGTGCCAGCAGCTTAAGTGTGGGGAACAATCAGCCCCAGCATTTT.

This clonotype has just a few counts. The V call is TRBV7-3, the J call TRBJ1-5, with 7 bases lining up with TRBD1. CDR3 length equals 12 residues. The junction had 3 bases not matched to a gene; V was cut back by 9 bases and J by 4 bases. CDR1 SGHTA and CDR2 FQGTGA come from the germline V gene. This CDR3 is CARTGRNQPQHF. The CDR3 nucleotides are TGTGCCAGGACAGGGCGGAATCAGCCCCAGCATTTT.

Notes on this clonotype: The conserved phenylalanine or tryptophan normally closing the CDR3 is absent here, so this likely arose from a read error. The rearrangement uses TRBV27 and TRBJ2-7, with D perhaps TRBD2 (5 bases). Germline loops: CDR1 MNHEY, CDR2 SMNVEV (reference sequence). The CDR3 runs 15 residues. The germline V and J ends were trimmed by 5 bases and 5 bases, with 19 bases remaining between them. The CDR3 DNA reads as TGTGCCAGCAGTATTATTCCACGAGGGCGCCACGAGCAGTACCTC. This translates into CASSIIPRGRHEQYL.

The chain combines TRBV7-8 with TRBJ1-1; 7 positions agree with TRBD1. CDR1 and CDR2 (germline): SGHVS, FQNEAQ. The J segment lost 4 bases and the V segment lost 3 bases, leaving 14 bases of the junction unmatched. The CDR3 runs 17 residues. CDR3 region: CASSFRGLGVMGTEAFF. CDR3 sequence (DNA): TGTGCCAGCAGCTTTAGGGGGCTTGGGGTCATGGGCACTGAAGCTTTCTTT.

J is TRBJ1-1 and V is TRBV15; perhaps TRBD1 as D (6 bases). The CDR3 spans 14 residues. Trimming removed 5 bases at V and 2 bases at J, with 12 bases between. CDR1 LNHNV and CDR2 YYDKDF come from the germline V gene (reference sequence). CDR3 sequence: CATSLRDTNTEAFF. CDR3 sequence (DNA): TGTGCCACCAGCCTACGGGACACTAACACTGAAGCTTTCTTT.